Sequencing of this TCR beta chain was carried out in a study of neurological immune-mediated disorders. This clonotype was counted at least ten times. CDR1 and CDR2 from the germline V gene are LNHNV and YYDKDF (reference sequence). The V end was cut by 3 bases, the J end by 5 bases, with 12 bases between. CDR3 length: 14 residues. TCRdb used MiXCR to reprocess the 5' RACE reads, holding one entry per CDR3 protein. In the table there are about 36,000 distinct CDR3 sequences, over 9% of which are singletons. The chain is built from TRBV15 and TRBJ2-3, with a weak D call TRBD2 (7 bases). The sample comprised PBMCs. This clonotype was obtained from a woman aged 25 to 39 with HTLV-1-associated myelopathy (HAM/TSP). This chain's CDR3 is CATSSRGGGDTQYF. CDR3 DNA: TGTGCCACCAGCAGTAGGGGGGGGGGAGATACGCAGTATTTT.